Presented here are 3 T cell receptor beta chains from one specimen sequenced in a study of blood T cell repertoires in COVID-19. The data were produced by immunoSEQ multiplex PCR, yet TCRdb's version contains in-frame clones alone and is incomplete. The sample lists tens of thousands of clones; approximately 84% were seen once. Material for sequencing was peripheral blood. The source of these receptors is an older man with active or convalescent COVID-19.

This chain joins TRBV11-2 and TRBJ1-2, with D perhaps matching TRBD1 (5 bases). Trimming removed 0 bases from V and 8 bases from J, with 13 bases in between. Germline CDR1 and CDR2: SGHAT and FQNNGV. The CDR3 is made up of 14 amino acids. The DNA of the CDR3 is TGTGCCAGCAGCTTAGAAAGGCAGGGCTCCGGCTACACCTTC. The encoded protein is CASSLERQGSGYTF. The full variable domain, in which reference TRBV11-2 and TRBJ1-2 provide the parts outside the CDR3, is EAGVAQSPRYKIIEKRQSVAFWCNPISGHATLYWYQQILGQGPKLLIQFQNNGVVDDSQLPKDRFSAERLKGVDSTLKIQPAKLEDSAVYLCASSLERQGSGYTFGSGTRLTVV.

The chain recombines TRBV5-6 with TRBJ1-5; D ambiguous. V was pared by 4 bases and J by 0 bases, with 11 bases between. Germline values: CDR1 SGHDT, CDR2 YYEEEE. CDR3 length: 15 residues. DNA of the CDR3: TGTGCCAGCAGCCCTGGAGCCTTTAGCAATCAGCCCCAGCATTTT. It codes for CASSPGAFSNQPQHF.

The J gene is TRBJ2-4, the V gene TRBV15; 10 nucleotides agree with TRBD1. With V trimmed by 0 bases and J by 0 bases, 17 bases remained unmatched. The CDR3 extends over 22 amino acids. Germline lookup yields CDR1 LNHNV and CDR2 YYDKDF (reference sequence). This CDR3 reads CATSRDPWTGGITLLAKNIQYF. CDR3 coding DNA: TGTGCCACCAGCAGAGATCCTTGGACAGGGGGGATCACCTTACTAGCCAAAAACATTCAGTACTTC.